These 16 T cell receptor beta chains were sequenced from one sample in a study of blood T cell repertoires in COVID-19. Produced via immunoSEQ multiplex PCR; TCRdb's table is partial and in-frame only. The sample records roughly 350,000 clones, 80% to 95% being singletons. The sample taken for sequencing was PBMCs or T cells enriched from blood (not recorded which). These receptors were obtained from a woman younger than 45 who had recovered from COVID-19.

This chain links TRBV18 with TRBJ2-7, with TRBD2 matching 7 bases. Germline CDR1 is KGHSH and CDR2 is LQKENI. Unmatched junction bases numbered 6, after V lost 2 bases and J lost 2 bases. The length of the CDR3 is 15 residues. The CDR3 loop reads CASSPLLTSTYEQYF. In nucleotides, the CDR3 is TGTGCCAGCTCACCATTACTGACTAGCACCTACGAGCAGTACTTC.

This chain connects TRBV15 to TRBJ1-4; no clear D gene. The germline gives CDR1 LNHNV, CDR2 YYDKDF (reference sequence). V lost 5 bases, J lost 4 bases, and 11 bases lay in between. The CDR3 contains 14 residues. The CDR3 sequence: CATSLDKINEKLFF. Written as DNA, the CDR3 is TGTGCCACCAGCCTCGACAAGATTAATGAAAAACTGTTTTTT.

This clone was detected only once. The rearrangement uses TRBV4-1 and TRBJ1-1; the match to TRBD1 covers 7 bases. The CDR3 runs 15 residues. The junction had 11 bases not matched to a gene; V was cut back by 4 bases and J by 6 bases. The germline V gene encodes CDR1 MGHRA and CDR2 YSYEKL. CDR3 nucleotides: TGCGCCAGCAGCCTACAGGGGACGGTTTTCGCTGAAGCTTTCTTT. Amino acid sequence: CASSLQGTVFAEAFF.

The chain is built from TRBV25-1 and TRBJ2-1; tentative D call: TRBD1 (5 bases). V lost 4 bases and J lost 3, with 10 bases in between. This CDR3 has 14 amino acids. Germline V gene data show CDR1 as MGHDK and CDR2 as SYGVNS. CDR3 bases: TGTGCCAGCAGTGTAGGTCAGGGCTACAATGAGCAGTTCTTC. Protein product: CASSVGQGYNEQFF.

In its sample, this clone was seen once. The chain uses TRBV25-1 and TRBJ2-3; a weak D match, TRBD2 (6 bases). The germline V and J ends were trimmed by 1 base and 2 bases, with 10 bases remaining between them. Per the germline V gene, CDR1 is MGHDK and CDR2 is SYGVNS. This CDR3 is built from 15 residues. CDR3 protein: CASSEWASATDTQYF. The CDR3 DNA reads as TGTGCCAGCAGTGAATGGGCTAGCGCCACAGATACGCAGTATTTT.

The V and J genes are TRBV2 and TRBJ2-7; weak D call: TRBD1 (5 bases). The V gene lost 4 bases and the J gene lost 3 bases, with 16 bases spanning the gap. Germline CDR1 SNHLY, CDR2 FYNNEI. CDR3 length: 15 amino acids. The CDR3 loop is CASSVYQGRLYEQYF. In DNA form, the CDR3 reads TGTGCCAGCAGTGTATACCAGGGTCGACTCTACGAGCAGTACTTC.

This clone appeared a single time. The CDR3 region has the DNA TGTGCCAGCAGCTACACCGTCGGGTTGGCGACTTCCTATGGCTACACCTTC. This encodes CASSYTVGLATSYGYTF. The chain couples TRBV7-9 to TRBJ1-2; D uncertain. This CDR3 has 17 residues. Per germline, CDR1 SEHNR and CDR2 FQNEAQ (reference sequence). Trimming took off 4 bases at V and 4 bases at J, with 22 bases between the two ends.

The chain is built from TRBV24-1 and TRBJ2-1; TRBD2 matches at 12 bases. V lost 4 bases, J lost 5 bases, and 5 bases stayed unmatched. Germline-derived CDR1 and CDR2 are KGHDR and SFDVKD. The CDR3 covers 16 residues. CDR3 in amino acids: CATSEKLAGGHNEQFF. The CDR3 nucleotides read TGTGCCACCAGTGAGAAACTAGCGGGGGGCCACAATGAGCAGTTCTTC.

DNA of the CDR3: TGTGCCAGCAGCCCTGGACAGAGTCCCTACGAGCAGTACTTC. Its protein is CASSPGQSPYEQYF. The J gene is TRBJ2-7, the V gene TRBV7-2, with D possibly TRBD1 on 6 matching bases. The germline gives CDR1 SGHTA, CDR2 FQGNSA. The CDR3 is 14 amino acids. The ends were cut back, 5 bases at V and 2 bases at J, with 13 bases in the middle.

This chain connects TRBV29-1 to TRBJ1-6; no firm D call. V was shortened by 7 bases and J by 7 bases, with 8 bases between the two germline ends. Germline V gene sequence: CDR1 SQVTM, CDR2 ANQGSEA. The CDR3 has 11 amino acids. CDR3 region: CSGEGNSPLHF. Here the CDR3 DNA reads TGCAGCGGAGAGGGAAATTCACCCCTCCACTTT.

For this clone: The same CDR3 arises from other DNA sequences in this sample as well. The rearrangement uses TRBV7-2 and TRBJ1-4, with 9 bases that match TRBD1. The CDR3 totals 14 residues. Germline CDR1 reads SGHTA; CDR2 reads FQGNSA. Unmatched junction bases numbered 3, after V lost 5 bases and J lost 5 bases. The CDR3 protein is CASSPDRGNEKLFF. CDR3 DNA: TGTGCCAGCAGCCCGGACAGGGGCAATGAAAAACTGTTTTTT.

The V call is TRBV7-9, the J call TRBJ2-1, with TRBD2 matching 8 bases. CDR3 length equals 14 residues. The V segment lost 1 base and the J segment 8 bases; nucleotides outside the gene matches: 4. Germline-derived CDR1 and CDR2 are SEHNR and FQNEAQ (reference sequence). In nucleotides, the CDR3 is TGTGCCAGCAGCTTAGTAGGACTAGCTGATGAGCAGTTCTTC. This gives the protein CASSLVGLADEQFF. The full variable domain, completed using reference TRBV7-9 and TRBJ2-1, is DTGVSQNPRHKITKRGQNVTFRCDPISEHNRLYWYRQTLGQGPEFLTYFQNEAQLEKSRLLSDRFSAERPKGSFSTLEIQRTEQGDSAMYLCASSLVGLADEQFFGPGTRLTVL.

V usage is TRBV4-2 and J usage is TRBJ1-6; D gene ambiguous. V lost 0 bases and J lost 6, with 9 bases in between. The germline CDR1 and CDR2 sequences are LGHNA and YNFKEQ. This CDR3 region has 15 residues. The CDR3 loop reads CASSQDRWSNSPLHF. CDR3 coding DNA: TGTGCCAGCAGCCAAGACAGGTGGTCTAATTCACCCCTCCACTTT.

The J gene is TRBJ2-5, the V gene TRBV28, with a tentative D call TRBD2 (5 bases). V lost 7 bases and J 3 bases, leaving 15 bases between the germline ends. Germline V gene data show CDR1 as MDHEN and CDR2 as SYDVKM. This CDR3 comprises 14 residues. The CDR3 nucleotides are TGTGCCAGCACCCACGGGTGGGAGAAAGAGACCCAGTACTTC. Protein sequence: CASTHGWEKETQYF.

The genes are TRBV29-1 and TRBJ1-1; D unclear. The ends were cut back, 7 bases at V and 5 bases at J, with 11 bases in the middle. The CDR3 sequence is 11 residues long. Germline-derived CDR1 and CDR2 are SQVTM and ANQGSEA. CDR3 residues: CSGAAGTEAFF. Here the CDR3 DNA reads TGCAGCGGGGCCGCGGGGACTGAAGCTTTCTTT.

This chain uses TRBV3-1 (or the pseudogene TRBV3-2) with TRBJ1-1; D is possibly TRBD1 (5 bases). The CDR3 totals 12 residues. Trimming took 5 bases from V and 4 from J, leaving 8 bases between them. The germline V gene has CDR1 LGHDT and CDR2 YNNKEL (reference sequence). The CDR3 protein is CASSGGGTEAFF. The CDR3 coding sequence is TGTGCCAGCAGCGGCGGGGGCACTGAAGCTTTCTTT.